This record looks at one T cell receptor (beta chain) sequence and its context. Its target is unknown. Measured with immunoSEQ multiplex PCR; TCRdb has only the in-frame clones, and not every one. This table has 25,000 or so clones, around 85% appearing once. The CDR3 is 13 residues long. V was cut by 2 bases and J by 3 bases, with 7 bases left in between. CDR1 and CDR2 from the germline V gene are KGHSH and LQKENI. This entry comes from a study of T cells in narcolepsy. Findings of the study overall: Autoreactive clonotypes reportedly recurred in blood of same and different patients, not controls. Some memory CD4+ repertoires had no autoreactive clone sequences. HCRT-specific and TRIB2-specific autoreactive clonotypes appeared among same-patient CSF and blood CD4+ clonotypes.

This TCR came from a human donor in good health. The source material was memory (CD45RA-) CD4+ T cells from blood. The rearrangement links TRBV18 to TRBJ1-2; D is perhaps TRBD1 (5 bases). The CDR3 DNA reads as TGTGCCAGCTCACCAGGGACGGACTATGGCTACACCTTC. Its protein product is CASSPGTDYGYTF.